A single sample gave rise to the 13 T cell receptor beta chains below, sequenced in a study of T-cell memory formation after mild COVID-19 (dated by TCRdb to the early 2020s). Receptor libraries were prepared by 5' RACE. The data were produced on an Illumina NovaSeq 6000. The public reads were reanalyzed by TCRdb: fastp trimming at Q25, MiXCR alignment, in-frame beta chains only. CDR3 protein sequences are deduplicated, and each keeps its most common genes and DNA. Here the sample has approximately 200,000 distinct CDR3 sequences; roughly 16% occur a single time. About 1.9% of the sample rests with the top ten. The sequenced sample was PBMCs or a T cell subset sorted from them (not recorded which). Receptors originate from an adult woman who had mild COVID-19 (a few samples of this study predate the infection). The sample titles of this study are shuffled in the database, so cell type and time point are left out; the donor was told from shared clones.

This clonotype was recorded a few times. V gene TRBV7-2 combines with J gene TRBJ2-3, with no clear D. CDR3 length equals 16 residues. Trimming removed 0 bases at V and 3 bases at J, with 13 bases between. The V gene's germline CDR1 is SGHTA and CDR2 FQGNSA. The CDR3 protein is CASSLAIGLRTDTQYF. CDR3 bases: TGTGCCAGCAGCTTAGCTATAGGGTTGCGGACAGATACGCAGTATTTT.

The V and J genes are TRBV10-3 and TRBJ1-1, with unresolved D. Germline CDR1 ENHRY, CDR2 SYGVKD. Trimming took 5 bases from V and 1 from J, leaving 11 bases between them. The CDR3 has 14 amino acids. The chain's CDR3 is CAISYQGSNTEAFF. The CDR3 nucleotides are TGTGCCATCAGTTACCAAGGGTCGAACACTGAAGCTTTCTTT.

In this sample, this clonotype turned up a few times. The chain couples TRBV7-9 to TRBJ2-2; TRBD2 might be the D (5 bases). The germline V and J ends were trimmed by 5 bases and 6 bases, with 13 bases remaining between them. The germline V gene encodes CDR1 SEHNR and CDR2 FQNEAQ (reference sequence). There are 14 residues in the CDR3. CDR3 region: CASSLSRTSGELFF. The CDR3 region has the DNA TGTGCCAGCAGCCTCTCGAGGACTTCCGGGGAGCTGTTTTTT.

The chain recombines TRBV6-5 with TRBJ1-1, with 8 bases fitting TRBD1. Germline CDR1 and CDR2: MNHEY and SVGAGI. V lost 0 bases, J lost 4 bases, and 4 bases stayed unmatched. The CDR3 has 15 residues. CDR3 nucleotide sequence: TGTGCCAGCAGTTACTCGAACAGGGGGTTCACTGAAGCTTTCTTT. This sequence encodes CASSYSNRGFTEAFF.

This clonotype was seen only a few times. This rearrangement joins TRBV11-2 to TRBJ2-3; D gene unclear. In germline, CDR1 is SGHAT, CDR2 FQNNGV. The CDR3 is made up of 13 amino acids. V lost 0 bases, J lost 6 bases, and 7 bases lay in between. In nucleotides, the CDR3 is TGTGCCAGCAGCTTAGACCCATCGGATACGCAGTATTTT. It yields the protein CASSLDPSDTQYF.

The CDR3 spells CASSQYQGAGETQYF. Here the CDR3 DNA reads TGTGCCAGCAGCCAGTATCAGGGGGCTGGGGAGACCCAGTACTTC. The chain recombines TRBV3-1 with TRBJ2-5; 8 bases are a match to TRBD1. The length of the CDR3 is 15 residues. CDR1 and CDR2 from the germline V gene are LGHDT and YNNKEL (reference sequence). Trimming removed 3 bases from V and 5 bases from J; junction bases left unmatched: 8.

CDR3 sequence: CAISSYPGTSGNPDTQYF. In DNA, the CDR3 is TGTGCCATCAGTTCTTACCCCGGGACTAGCGGGAACCCAGATACGCAGTATTTT. This chain joins TRBV10-3 and TRBJ2-3; the match to TRBD2 covers 13 bases. The germline V gene has CDR1 ENHRY and CDR2 SYGVKD. The CDR3 is 18 amino acids. V lost 5 bases to trimming and J lost 4 bases; unmatched junction nucleotides: 12.

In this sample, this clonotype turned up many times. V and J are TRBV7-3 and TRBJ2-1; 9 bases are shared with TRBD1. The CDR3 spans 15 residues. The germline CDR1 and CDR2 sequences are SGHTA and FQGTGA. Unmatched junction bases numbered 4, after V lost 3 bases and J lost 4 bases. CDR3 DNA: TGTGCCAGCAGCTTGACAGGGGGAGGGTACAATGAGCAGTTCTTC. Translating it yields CASSLTGGGYNEQFF.

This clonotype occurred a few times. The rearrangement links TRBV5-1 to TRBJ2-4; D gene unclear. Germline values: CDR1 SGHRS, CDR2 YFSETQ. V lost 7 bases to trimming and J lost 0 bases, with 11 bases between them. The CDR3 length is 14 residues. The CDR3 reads CASGEDTAKNIQYF. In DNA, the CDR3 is TGCGCCAGCGGTGAAGATACAGCCAAAAACATTCAGTACTTC.

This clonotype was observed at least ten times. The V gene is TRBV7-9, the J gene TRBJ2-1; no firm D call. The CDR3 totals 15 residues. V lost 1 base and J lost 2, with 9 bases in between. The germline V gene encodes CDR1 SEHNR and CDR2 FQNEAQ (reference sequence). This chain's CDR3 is CASSLEREPYNEQFF. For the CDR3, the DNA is TGTGCCAGCAGCTTAGAAAGGGAACCCTACAATGAGCAGTTCTTC.

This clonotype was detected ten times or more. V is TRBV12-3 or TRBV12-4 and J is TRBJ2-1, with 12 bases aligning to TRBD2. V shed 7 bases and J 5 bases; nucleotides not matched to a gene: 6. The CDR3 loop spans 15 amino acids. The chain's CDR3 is CASIPSGRGNNEQFF. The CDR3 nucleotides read TGTGCCAGCATTCCTAGCGGGAGGGGGAACAATGAGCAGTTCTTC.

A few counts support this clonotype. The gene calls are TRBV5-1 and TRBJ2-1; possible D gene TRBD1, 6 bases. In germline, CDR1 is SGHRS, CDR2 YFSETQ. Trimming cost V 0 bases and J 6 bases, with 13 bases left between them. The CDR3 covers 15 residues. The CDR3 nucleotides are TGCGCCAGCAGCTTGGATGGAACAGGGATCAATGAGCAGTTCTTC. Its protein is CASSLDGTGINEQFF.

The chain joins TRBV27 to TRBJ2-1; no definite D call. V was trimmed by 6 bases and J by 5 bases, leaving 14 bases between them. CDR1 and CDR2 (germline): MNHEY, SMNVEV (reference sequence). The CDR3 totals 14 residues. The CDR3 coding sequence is TGTGCCAGCAGGGCTATAACTTGGGACAATGAGCAGTTCTTC. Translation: CASRAITWDNEQFF.